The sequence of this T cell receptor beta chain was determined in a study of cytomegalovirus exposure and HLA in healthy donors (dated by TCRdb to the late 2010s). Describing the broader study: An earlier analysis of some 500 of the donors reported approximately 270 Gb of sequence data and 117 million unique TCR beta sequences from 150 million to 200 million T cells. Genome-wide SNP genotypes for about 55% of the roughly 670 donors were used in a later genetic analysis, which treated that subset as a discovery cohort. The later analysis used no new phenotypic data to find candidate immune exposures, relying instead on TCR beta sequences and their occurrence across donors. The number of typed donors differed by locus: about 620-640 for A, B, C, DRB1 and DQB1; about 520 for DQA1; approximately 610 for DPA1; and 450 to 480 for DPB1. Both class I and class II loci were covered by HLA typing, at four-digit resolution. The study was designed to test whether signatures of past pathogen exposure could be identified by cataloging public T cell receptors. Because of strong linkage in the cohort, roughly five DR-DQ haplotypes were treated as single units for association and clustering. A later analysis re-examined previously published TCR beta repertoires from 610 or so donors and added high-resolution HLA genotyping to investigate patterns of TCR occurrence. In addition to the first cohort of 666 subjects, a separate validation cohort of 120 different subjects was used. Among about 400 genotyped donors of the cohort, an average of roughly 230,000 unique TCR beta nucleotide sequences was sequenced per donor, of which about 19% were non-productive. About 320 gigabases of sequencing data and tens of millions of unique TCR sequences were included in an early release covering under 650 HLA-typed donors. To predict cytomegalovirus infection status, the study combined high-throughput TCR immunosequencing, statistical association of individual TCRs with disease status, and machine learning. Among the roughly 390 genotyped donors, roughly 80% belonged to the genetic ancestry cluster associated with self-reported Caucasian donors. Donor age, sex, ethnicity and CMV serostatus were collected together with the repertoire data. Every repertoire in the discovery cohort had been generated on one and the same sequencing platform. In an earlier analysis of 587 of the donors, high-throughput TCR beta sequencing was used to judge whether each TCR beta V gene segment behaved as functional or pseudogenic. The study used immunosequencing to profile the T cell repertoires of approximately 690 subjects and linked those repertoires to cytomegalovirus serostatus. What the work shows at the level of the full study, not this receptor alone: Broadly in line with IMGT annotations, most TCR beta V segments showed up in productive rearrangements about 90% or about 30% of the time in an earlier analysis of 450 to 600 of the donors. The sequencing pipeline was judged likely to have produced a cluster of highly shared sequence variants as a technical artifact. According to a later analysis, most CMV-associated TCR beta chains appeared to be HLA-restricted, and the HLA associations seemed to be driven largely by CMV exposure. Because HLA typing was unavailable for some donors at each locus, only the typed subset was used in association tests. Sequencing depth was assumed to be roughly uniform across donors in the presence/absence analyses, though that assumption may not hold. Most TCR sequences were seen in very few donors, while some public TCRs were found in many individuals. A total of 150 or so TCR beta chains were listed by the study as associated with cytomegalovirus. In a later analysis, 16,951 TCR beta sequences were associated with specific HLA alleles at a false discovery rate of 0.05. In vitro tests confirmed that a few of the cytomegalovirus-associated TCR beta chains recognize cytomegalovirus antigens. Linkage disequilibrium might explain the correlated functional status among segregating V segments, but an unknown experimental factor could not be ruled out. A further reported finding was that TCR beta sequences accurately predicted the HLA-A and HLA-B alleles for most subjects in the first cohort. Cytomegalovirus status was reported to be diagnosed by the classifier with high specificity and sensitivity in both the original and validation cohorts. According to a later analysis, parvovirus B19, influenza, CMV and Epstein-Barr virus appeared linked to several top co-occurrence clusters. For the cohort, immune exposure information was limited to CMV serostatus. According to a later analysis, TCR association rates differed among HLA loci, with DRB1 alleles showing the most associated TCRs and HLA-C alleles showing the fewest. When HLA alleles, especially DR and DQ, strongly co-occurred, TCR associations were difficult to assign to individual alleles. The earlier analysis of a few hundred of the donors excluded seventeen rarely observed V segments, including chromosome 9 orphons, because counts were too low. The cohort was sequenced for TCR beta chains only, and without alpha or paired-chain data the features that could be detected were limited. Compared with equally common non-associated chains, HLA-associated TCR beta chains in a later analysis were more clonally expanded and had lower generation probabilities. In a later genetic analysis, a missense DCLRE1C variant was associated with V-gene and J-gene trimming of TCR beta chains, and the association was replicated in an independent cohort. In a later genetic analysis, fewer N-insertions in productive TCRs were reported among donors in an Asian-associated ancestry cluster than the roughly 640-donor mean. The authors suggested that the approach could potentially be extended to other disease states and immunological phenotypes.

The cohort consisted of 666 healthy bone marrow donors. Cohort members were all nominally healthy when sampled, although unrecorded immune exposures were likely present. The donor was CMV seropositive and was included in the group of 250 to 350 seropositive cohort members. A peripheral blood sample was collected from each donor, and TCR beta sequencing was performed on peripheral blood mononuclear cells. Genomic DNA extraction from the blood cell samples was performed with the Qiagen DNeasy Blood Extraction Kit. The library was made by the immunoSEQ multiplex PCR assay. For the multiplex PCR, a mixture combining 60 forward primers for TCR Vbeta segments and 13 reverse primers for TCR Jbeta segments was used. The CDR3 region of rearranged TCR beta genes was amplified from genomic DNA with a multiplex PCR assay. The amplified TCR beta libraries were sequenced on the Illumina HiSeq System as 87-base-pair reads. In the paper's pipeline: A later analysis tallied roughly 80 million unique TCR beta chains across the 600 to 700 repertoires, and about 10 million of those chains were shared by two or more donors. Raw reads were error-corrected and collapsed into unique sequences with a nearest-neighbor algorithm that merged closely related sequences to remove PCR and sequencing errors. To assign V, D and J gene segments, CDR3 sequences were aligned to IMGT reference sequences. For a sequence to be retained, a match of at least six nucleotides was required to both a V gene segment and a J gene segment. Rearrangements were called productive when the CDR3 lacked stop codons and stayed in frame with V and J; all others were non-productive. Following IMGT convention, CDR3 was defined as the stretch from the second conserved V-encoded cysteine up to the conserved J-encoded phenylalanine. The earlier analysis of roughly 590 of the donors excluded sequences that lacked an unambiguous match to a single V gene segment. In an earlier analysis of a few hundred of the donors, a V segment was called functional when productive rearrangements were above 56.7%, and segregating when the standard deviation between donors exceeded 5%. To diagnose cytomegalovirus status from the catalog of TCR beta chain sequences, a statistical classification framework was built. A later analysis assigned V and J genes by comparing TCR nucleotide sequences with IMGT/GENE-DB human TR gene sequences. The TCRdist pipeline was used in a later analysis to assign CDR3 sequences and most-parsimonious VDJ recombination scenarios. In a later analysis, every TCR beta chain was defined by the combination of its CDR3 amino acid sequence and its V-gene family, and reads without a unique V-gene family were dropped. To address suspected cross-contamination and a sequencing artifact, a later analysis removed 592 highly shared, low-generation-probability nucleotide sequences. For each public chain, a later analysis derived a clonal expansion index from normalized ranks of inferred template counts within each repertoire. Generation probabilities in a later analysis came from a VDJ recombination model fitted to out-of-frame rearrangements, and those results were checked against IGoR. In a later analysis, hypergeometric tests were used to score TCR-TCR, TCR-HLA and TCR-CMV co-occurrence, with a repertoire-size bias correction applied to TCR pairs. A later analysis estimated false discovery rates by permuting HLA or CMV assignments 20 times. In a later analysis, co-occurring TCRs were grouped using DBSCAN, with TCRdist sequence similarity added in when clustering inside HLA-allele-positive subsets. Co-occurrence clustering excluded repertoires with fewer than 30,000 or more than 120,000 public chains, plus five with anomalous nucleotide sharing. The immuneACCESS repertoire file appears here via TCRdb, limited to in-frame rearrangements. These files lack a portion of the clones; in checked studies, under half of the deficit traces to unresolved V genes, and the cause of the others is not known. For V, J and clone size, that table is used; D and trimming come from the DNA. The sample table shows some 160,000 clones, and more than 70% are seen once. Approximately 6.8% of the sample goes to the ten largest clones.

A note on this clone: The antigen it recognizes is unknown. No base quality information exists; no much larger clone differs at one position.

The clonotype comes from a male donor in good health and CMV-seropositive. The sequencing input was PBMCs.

The nucleotides are TGTGCCACCAGCAGAGAACAGAGTAATTCACCCCTCCACTTT. It is translated as CATSREQSNSPLHF. The rearrangement joined TRBV15 to TRBJ1-6; the D gene is unclear. V and J are truncated by 0 bases and 6 bases respectively, leaving an intervening sequence of 6 bases. The CDR3 runs 14 amino acids, cysteine and phenylalanine included. Left in the record is the CDR3 DNA by itself, 42 bases read in frame from the first base. As encoded in the germline V gene (reference sequence), CDR1 is LNHNV while CDR2 is YYDKDF.